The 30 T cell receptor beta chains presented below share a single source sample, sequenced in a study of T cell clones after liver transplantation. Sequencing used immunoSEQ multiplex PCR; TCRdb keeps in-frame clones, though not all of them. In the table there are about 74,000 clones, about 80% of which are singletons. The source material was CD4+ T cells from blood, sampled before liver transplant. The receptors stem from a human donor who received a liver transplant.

The CDR3 reads CASSPRAAQETQYF. The CDR3 coding sequence is TGTGCCAGCTCACCCCGGGCAGCTCAAGAGACCCAGTACTTC. The chain combines TRBV18 with TRBJ2-5; no definite D call. Deletions cut 3 bases from V and 2 bases from J, with 10 bases between. CDR1 and CDR2 from the germline V gene are KGHSH and LQKENI. CDR3 length: 14 residues. The whole variable domain, filled in from reference TRBV18 and TRBJ2-5, reads NAGVMQNPRHLVRRRGQEARLRCSPMKGHSHVYWYRQLPEEGLKFMVYLQKENIIDESGMPKERFSAEFPKEGPSILRIQQVVRGDSAAYFCASSPRAAQETQYFGPGTRLLVL.

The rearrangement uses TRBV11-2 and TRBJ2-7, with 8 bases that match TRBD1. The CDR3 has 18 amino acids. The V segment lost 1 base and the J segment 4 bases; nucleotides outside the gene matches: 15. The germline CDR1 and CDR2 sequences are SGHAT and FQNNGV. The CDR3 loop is CASSLVGVSETGAYEQYF. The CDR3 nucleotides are TGTGCCAGCAGCTTAGTGGGTGTATCCGAGACAGGGGCTTACGAGCAGTACTTC.

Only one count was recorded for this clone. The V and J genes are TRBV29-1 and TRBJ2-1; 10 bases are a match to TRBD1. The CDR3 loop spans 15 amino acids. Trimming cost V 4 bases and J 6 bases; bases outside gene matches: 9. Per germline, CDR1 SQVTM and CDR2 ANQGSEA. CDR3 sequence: CSVGVGQGHPNEQFF. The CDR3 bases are TGCAGCGTTGGAGTGGGACAGGGGCACCCCAATGAGCAGTTCTTC.

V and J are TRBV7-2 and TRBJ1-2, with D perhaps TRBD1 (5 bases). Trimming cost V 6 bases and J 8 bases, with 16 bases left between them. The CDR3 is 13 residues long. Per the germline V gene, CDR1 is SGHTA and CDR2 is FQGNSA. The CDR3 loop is CASRSGPGGGYTF. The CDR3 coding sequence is TGTGCCAGCAGATCCGGGCCCGGGGGAGGCTACACCTTC.

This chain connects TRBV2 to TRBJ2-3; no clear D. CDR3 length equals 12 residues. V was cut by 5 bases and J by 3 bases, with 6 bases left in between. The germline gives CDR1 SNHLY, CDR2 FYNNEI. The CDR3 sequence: CASSSQTDTQYF. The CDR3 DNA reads TGTGCCAGCAGTTCCCAAACAGATACGCAGTATTTT.

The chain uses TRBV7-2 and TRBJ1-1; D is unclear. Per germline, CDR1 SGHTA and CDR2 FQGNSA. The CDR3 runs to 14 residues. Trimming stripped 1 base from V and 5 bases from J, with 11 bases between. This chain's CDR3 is CASSLGGRGTEAFF. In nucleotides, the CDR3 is TGTGCCAGCAGCTTAGGAGGGCGTGGGACTGAAGCTTTCTTT.

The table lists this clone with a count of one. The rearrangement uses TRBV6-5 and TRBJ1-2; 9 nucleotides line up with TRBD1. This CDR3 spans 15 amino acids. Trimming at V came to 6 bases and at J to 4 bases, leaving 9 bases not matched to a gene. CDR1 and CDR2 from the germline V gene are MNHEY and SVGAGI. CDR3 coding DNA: TGTGCCAGCAGCCGGGACAGGGATCACTCCTATGGCTACACCTTC. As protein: CASSRDRDHSYGYTF.

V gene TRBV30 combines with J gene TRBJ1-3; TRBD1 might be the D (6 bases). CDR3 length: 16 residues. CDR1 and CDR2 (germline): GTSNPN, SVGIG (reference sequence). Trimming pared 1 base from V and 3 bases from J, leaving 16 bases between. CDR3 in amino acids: CAWSAFGRGGGNTIYF. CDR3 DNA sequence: TGTGCCTGGAGTGCCTTTGGCAGGGGTGGTGGAAACACCATATATTTT.

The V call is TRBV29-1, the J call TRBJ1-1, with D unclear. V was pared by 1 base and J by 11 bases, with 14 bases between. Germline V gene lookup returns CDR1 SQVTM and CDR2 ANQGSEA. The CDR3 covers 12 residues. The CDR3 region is CSVEGQQVAAFF. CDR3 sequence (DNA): TGCAGCGTTGAAGGGCAACAAGTTGCGGCTTTCTTT. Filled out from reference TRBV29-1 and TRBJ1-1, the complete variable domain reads SAVISQKPSRDICQRGTSLTIQCQVDSQVTMMFWYRQQPGQSLTLIATANQGSEATYESGFVIDKFPISRPNLTFSTLTVSNMSPEDSSIYLCSVEGQQVAAFFGQGTRLTVV.

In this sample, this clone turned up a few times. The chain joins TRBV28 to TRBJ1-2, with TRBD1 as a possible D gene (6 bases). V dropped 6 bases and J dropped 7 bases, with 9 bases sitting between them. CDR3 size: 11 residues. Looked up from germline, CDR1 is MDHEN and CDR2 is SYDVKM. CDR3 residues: CASRLQGGYTF. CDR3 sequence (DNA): TGTGCCAGCAGGTTACAGGGTGGCTACACCTTC.

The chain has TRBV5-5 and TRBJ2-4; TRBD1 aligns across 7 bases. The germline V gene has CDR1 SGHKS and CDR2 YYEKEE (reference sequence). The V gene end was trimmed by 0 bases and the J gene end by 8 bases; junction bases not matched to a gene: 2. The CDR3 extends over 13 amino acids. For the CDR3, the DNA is TGTGCCAGCAGCTTGGAGGGGGCGCACATTCAGTACTTC. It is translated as CASSLEGAHIQYF.

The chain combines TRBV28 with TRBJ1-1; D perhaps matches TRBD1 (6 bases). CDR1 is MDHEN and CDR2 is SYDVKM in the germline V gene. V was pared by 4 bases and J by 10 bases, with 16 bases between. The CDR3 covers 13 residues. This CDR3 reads CASSSPPRDIAFF. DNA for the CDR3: TGTGCCAGCAGTTCCCCGCCGCGGGACATAGCTTTCTTT.

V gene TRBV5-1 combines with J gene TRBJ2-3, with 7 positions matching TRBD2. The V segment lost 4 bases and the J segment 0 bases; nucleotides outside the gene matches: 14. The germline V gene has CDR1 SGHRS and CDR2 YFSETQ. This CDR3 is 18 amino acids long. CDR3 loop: CASSPLTTSDPSTDTQYF. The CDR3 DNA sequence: TGCGCCAGCAGCCCACTAACCACTAGCGACCCTAGCACAGATACGCAGTATTTT.

The CDR3 bases are TGTGCCAGCAACGCCGGGGTATACGATGGCTACACCTTC. It is translated as CASNAGVYDGYTF. This chain connects TRBV28 to TRBJ1-2; D call uncertain. The V end was cut by 7 bases, the J end by 6 bases, with 15 bases between. Germline assignment: CDR1 MDHEN and CDR2 SYDVKM. The CDR3 contains 13 residues.

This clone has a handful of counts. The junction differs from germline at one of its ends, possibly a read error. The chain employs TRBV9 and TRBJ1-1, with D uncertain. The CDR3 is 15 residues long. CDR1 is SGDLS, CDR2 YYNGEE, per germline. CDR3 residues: CASSVEGFLNTEAFF. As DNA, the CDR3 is TGTGCCAGCAGCGTAGAGGGCTTTTTGAATACTGAAGCTTTCTTT.

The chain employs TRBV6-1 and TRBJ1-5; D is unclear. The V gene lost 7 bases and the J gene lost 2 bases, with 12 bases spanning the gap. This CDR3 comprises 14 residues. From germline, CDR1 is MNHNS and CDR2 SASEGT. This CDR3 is CASIRHYGNQPQHF. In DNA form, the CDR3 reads TGTGCCAGCATTCGGCATTACGGCAATCAGCCCCAGCATTTT.

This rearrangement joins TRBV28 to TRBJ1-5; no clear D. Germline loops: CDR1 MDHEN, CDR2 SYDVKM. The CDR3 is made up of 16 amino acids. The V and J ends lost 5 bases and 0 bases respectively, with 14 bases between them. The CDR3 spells CASSPVGGYSNQPQHF. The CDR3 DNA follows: TGTGCCAGCAGTCCCGTGGGAGGGTATAGCAATCAGCCCCAGCATTTT. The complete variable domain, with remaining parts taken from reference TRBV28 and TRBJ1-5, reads DVKVTQSSRYLVKRTGEKVFLECVQDMDHENMFWYRQDPGLGLRLIYFSYDVKMKEKGDIPEGYSVSREKKERFSLILESASTNQTSMYLCASSPVGGYSNQPQHFGDGTRLSIL.

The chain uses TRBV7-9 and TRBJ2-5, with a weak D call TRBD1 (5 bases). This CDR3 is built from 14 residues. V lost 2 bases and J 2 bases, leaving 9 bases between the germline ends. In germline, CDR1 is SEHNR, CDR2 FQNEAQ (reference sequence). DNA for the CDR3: TGTGCCAGCAGCTTATATGGGGCTCAAGAGACCCAGTACTTC. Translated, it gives CASSLYGAQETQYF.

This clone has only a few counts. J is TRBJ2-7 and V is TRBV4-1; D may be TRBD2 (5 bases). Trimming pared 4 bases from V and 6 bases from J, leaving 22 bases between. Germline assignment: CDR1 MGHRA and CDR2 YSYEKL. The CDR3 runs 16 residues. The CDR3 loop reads CASSPTRAGLSSEQYF. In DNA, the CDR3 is TGCGCCAGCAGCCCGACGAGGGCAGGCCTTTCGTCCGAGCAGTACTTC.

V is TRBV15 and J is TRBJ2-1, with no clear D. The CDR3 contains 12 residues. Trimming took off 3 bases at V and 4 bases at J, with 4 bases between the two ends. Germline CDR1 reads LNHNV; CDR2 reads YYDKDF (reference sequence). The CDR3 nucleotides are TGTGCCACCAGCAGTGCATACAATGAGCAGTTCTTC. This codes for CATSSAYNEQFF.

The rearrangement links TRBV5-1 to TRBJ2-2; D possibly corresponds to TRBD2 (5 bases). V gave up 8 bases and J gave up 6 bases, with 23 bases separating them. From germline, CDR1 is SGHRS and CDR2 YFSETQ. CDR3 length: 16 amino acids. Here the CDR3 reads CASYPVSGPVPGELFF. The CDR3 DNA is TGCGCCAGTTACCCGGTGAGCGGTCCAGTCCCCGGGGAGCTGTTTTTT. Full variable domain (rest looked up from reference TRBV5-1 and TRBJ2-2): KAGVTQTPRYLIKTRGQQVTLSCSPISGHRSVSWYQQTPGQGLQFLFEYFSETQRNKGNFPGRFSGRQFSNSRSEMNVSTLELGDSALYLCASYPVSGPVPGELFFGEGSRLTVL.

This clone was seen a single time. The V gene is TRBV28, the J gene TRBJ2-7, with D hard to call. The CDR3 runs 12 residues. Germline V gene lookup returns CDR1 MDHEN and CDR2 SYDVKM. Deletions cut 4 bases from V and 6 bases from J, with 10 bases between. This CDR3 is CASSYSGFEQYF. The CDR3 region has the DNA TGTGCCAGCAGTTACAGTGGTTTCGAGCAGTACTTC.

CDR3 bases: TGTGCCAGTAGTGAGGGGGGAATTACTAGCACAGATACGCAGTATTTT. This gives the protein CASSEGGITSTDTQYF. This chain connects TRBV19 to TRBJ2-3, with D perhaps TRBD1 or TRBD2 (6 bases each). The CDR3 totals 16 residues. The V gene's germline CDR1 is LNHDA and CDR2 SQIVND (reference sequence). Trimming took 5 bases from V and 0 from J, leaving 15 bases between them.

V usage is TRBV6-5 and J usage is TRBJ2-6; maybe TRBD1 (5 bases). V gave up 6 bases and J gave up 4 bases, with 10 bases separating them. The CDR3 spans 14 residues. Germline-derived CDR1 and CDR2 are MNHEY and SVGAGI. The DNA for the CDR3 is TGTGCCAGCAGGCAGGGCGTGGGGGCCAACGTCCTGACTTTC. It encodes CASRQGVGANVLTF.

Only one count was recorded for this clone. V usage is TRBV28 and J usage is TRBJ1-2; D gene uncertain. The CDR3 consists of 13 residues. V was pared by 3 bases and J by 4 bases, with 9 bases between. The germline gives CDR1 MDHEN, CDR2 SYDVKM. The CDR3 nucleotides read TGTGCCAGCAGTTTGGTGACTATCTATGGCTACACCTTC. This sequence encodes CASSLVTIYGYTF.

The CDR3 DNA reads as TGCGCCAGCAGGAAGGGCTTTAATGAAAAACTGTTTTTT. This sequence encodes CASRKGFNEKLFF. This chain links TRBV10-2 with TRBJ1-4; no firm D call. Germline lookup yields CDR1 WSHSY and CDR2 SAAADI. V gave up 6 bases and J gave up 4 bases, with 9 bases separating them. The CDR3 contains 13 residues.

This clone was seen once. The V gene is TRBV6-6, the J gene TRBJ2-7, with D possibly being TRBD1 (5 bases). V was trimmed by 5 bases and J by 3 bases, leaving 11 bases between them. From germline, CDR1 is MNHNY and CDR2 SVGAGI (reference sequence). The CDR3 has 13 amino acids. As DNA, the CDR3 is TGTGCCAGCAGTCTCCGACAGAGCTACGAGCAGTACTTC. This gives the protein CASSLRQSYEQYF.

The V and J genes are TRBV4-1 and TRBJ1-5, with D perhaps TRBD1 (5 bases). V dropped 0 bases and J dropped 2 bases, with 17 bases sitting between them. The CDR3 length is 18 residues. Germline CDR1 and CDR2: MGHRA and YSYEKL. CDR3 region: CASSQEEGGAPGNQPQHF. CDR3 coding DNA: TGCGCCAGCAGCCAAGAGGAGGGAGGGGCGCCGGGCAATCAGCCCCAGCATTTT.

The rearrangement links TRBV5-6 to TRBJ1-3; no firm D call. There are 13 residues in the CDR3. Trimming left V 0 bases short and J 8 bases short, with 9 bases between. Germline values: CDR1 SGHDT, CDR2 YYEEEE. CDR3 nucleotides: TGTGCCAGCAGCTTGGGGCAGCCGGACACCATATATTTT. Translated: CASSLGQPDTIYF.

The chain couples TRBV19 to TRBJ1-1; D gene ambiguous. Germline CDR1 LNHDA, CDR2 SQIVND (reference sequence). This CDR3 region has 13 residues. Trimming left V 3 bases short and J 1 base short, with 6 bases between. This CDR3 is CASSIRRNTEAFF. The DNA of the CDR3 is TGTGCCAGTAGTATTCGTCGGAACACTGAAGCTTTCTTT.